This TCR beta chain was found in a study of cytotoxic CD8 clonotypes in ibrutinib-treated CLL. Study-wide background: After a median of about 70 months, some 14 patients stayed remitted and about twelve progressed; responses had been partial in 24 and complete in 2.

Remarks on this clone: Its target is not known.

Germline V CDR1 and CDR2: MNHNY, SVGAGI (reference sequence). The CDR3 is made up of 13 amino acids. V was shortened by 9 bases and J by 5 bases, with 14 bases between the two germline ends. Deep sequencing aimed at 1 in 200,000 to 1 in 1 million T cells' resolution. TCRdb keeps only in-frame clones here, not all; method: immunoSEQ multiplex PCR. The repertoire holds about 92,000 clones, with roughly four fifths as singletons. General study points: Clonality grew at ibrutinib response; at progression, it decreased back toward baseline.

This receptor was obtained from a human donor with chronic lymphocytic leukemia. The rearrangement links TRBV6-6 to TRBJ1-5; D remains unclear. The sample was PBMCs, taken after 24 months of ibrutinib treatment. The CDR3 DNA reads TGTGCCAGTACCGCCTTCTTGGATCAGCCCCAGCATTTT. Translating gives CASTAFLDQPQHF.